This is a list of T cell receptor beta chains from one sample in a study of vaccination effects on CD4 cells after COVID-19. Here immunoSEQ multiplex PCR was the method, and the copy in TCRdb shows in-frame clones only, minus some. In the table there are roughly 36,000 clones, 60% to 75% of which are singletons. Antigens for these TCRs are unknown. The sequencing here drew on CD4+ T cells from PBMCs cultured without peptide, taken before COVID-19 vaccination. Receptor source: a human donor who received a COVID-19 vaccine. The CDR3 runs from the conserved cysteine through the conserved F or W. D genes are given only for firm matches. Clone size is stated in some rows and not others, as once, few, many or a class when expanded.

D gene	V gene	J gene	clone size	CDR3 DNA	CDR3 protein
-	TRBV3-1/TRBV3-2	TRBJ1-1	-	TGTGCCAGCTGTGGTAGGGCCAAAAACACTGAAGCTTTCTTT	CASCGRAKNTEAFF
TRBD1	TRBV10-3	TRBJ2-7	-	TGTGCCATCAGCAGAGGACAGGGCGGGGAGCAGTACTTC	CAISRGQGGEQYF
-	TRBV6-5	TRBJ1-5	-	TGTGCCAGCAGCCTCAAGATAAGCAATCAGCCCCAGCATTTT	CASSLKISNQPQHF
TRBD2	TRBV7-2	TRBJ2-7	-	TGTGCCAGCAGCCCTGGACTAGCGGGAGTAGGAGAGCAGTACTTC	CASSPGLAGVGEQYF
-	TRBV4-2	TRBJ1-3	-	TGTGCCAGCAGCCCTCAAGAGGGGGGGGCGGGCGGAAACACCATATATTTT	CASSPQEGGAGGNTIYF
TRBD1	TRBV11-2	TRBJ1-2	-	TGTGCCAGCAGCCCGACAGGGAACTATGGCTACACCTTC	CASSPTGNYGYTF
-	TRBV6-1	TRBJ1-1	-	TGTGCCAGCAGTGAAAGCGTGAACACTGAAGCTTTCTTT	CASSESVNTEAFF
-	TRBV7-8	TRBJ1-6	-	TGTGCCAGCAGCCCAGGAGGCAGCTCCTATAATTCACCCCTCCACTTT	CASSPGGSSYNSPLHF
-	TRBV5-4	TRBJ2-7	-	TGTGCCAGCAGCTTGGGCGGAAGTACCTACGAGCAGTACTTC	CASSLGGSTYEQYF
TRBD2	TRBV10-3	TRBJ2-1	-	TGTGCCATCAGTGTCGCGGGGGGGTCCTACAATGAGCAGTTCTTC	CAISVAGGSYNEQFF
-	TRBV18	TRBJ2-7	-	TGTGCCAGCTCACCAAAGGGGGGGCCGGGTGAGCAGTACTTC	CASSPKGGPGEQYF
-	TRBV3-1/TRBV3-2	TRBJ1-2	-	TGTGCCAGCAGCCAAGATAAAGGCAGCCTCTATGGCTACACCTTC	CASSQDKGSLYGYTF
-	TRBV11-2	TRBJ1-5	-	TGTGCCAGCAGGGCGGGGGGAGTGGGCAATCAGCCCCAGCATTTT	CASRAGGVGNQPQHF
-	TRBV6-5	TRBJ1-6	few	TGTGCCAGCAGTTACCGGGAGGGGACTTCACCCCTCCACTTT	CASSYREGTSPLHF
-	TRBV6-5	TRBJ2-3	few	TGTGCCAGCACCTTACGGGACGGCACAGATACGCAGTATTTT	CASTLRDGTDTQYF
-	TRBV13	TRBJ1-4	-	TGTGCCAGCACCTTGGGACGAACAGGCGCGGGGCAGGAAAAACTGTTTTTT	CASTLGRTGAGQEKLFF
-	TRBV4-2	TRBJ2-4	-	TGTGCCAGCAGCTCCTCTCTAGCCAAAAACATTCAGTACTTC	CASSSSLAKNIQYF
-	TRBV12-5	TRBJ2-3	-	TGTGCTAGTGGTTTGGTGCTGGCGGGGTCCCCTACGCGCACAGATACGCAGTATTTT	CASGLVLAGSPTRTDTQYF
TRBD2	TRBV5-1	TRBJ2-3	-	TGCGCCAGCAGCCCCCAGCGGGAGATATGGTCTGATACGCAGTATTTT	CASSPQREIWSDTQYF
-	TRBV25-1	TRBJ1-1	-	TGTGCCAGCAGTGCCCCCGGGGGGTACACTGAAGCTTTCTTT	CASSAPGGYTEAFF
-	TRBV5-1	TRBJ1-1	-	TGCGCCAGCGGGGTGGGCCCGAACACTGAAGCTTTCTTT	CASGVGPNTEAFF
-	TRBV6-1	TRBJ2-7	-	TGTGCCAGCAGTGAAGGGGGGGGGCGGAACGAGCAGTACTTC	CASSEGGGRNEQYF
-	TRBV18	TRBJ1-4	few	TGTGCCAGCTCGCTACAGGGAACTAATGAAAAACTGTTTTTT	CASSLQGTNEKLFF
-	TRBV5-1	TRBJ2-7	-	TGCGCCAGCAGCTTCCAGGCCGTATCTTACTACGAGCAGTACTTC	CASSFQAVSYYEQYF
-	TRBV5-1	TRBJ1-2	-	TGCGCCAGCAGCGGGACTCTCTATGGCTACACCTTC	CASSGTLYGYTF
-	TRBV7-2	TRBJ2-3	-	TGTGCCAGCAGCTTTAGCGGTTCCCTCGGAGATACGCAGTATTTT	CASSFSGSLGDTQYF
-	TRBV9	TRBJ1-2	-	TGTGCCAGCAGCCCCGGCAACAGGGTGGAGGGCTACACCTTC	CASSPGNRVEGYTF
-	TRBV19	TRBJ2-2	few	TGTGCCAGTAGAAGGGGGACCAACACCGGGGAGCTGTTTTTT	CASRRGTNTGELFF
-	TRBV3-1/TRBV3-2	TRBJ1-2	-	TGTGCCAGCAGCCAAGATCCGGCCCGGGAAGTTGGCTACACCTTC	CASSQDPAREVGYTF
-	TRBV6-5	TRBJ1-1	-	TGTGCCAGCAGTTACTCGGGCACAGGTGGCACTGAAGCTTTCTTT	CASSYSGTGGTEAFF
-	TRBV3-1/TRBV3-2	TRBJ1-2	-	TGTGCCAGCAGCTTGGGGGCTTTCTATGGCTACACCTTC	CASSLGAFYGYTF
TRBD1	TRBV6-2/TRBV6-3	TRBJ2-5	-	TGTGCCAGCAGCCGACGGGACAGGGAATGGGAGACCCAGTACTTC	CASSRRDREWETQYF
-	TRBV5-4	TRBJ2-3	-	TGTGCCAGCAGCTCCAAGGCTCCCGATACGCAGTATTTT	CASSSKAPDTQYF
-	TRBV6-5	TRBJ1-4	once	TGTGCCAGCAGATGGACAGTTGGTAATGAAAAACTGTTTTTT	CASRWTVGNEKLFF
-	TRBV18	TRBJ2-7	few	TGTGCCAGCTCGCTATCCCGGGACCTAGGCGAGCAGTACTTC	CASSLSRDLGEQYF
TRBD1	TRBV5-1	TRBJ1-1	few	TGCGCCAGCAGCTGGGGACAGTTGAACACTGAAGCTTTCTTT	CASSWGQLNTEAFF
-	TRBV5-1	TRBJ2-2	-	TGCGCCAGCAGCTTTAGTTCGGGCGGGGAGCTGTTTTTT	CASSFSSGGELFF
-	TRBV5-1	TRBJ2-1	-	TGCGCCAGCAGCTTGGAGGGCTCCTACAATGAGCAGTTCTTC	CASSLEGSYNEQFF